This TCR beta chain came from a study of blood T cells in healthy people across ages. Broader study findings: The fall in TCR beta diversity per million T cells was roughly linear with age. It was not possible, with unsorted PBMCs, to conclusively compare naive and antigen-experienced cells.

V lost 3 bases to trimming and J lost 15 bases, with 24 bases between them. The V gene's germline CDR1 is MGHRA and CDR2 YSYEKL. This CDR3 contains 15 residues. Samples had at least 7 million PBMCs isolated from them. Total RNA amounts of at least 5 micrograms were extracted per sample. This clonotype occurred a few times. What it recognizes is unknown. Next came a second PCR, run for roughly 6 to 11 cycles, which used a sample-barcoded 5' primer along with a J-beta primer mix. A single record per CDR3 protein comes from TCRdb applying MiXCR to the 5' RACE reads. In the table there are about 1,500,000 distinct CDR3 sequences, about 43% of which are singletons.

The specimen sequenced was blood. The TCR sequence derives from a woman aged 18-30 years in good health. The V call is TRBV4-1, the J call TRBJ2-1, with D perhaps matching TRBD1 (7 bases). The CDR3 nucleotides are TGCGCCAGCAGCCAGGAGGGGGCCTTAGCGTCCCCGGGGTTCTTC. Its translation is CASSQEGALASPGFF.